What follows is one T cell receptor beta chain and its context. Only in-frame clones appear in the TCRdb table, and some are missing; sequencing was by immunoSEQ multiplex PCR. The sample contains tens of thousands of clones, approximately 84% of which appear only once. This entry belongs to a study of OX40 agonist ivuxolimab in advanced cancers. Germline CDR1 reads MDHEN; CDR2 reads SYDVKM. This CDR3 region has 14 residues. The ends were cut back, 5 bases at V and 0 bases at J, with 8 bases in the middle. Patients with autoimmune history or systemic immunosuppression were excluded. The clonotype comes from an adult with an advanced solid tumor such as melanoma, head and neck, liver or kidney cancer. Source: CD4+ or CD8+ T cells sorted from blood, taken in a trial of the OX40 agonist ivuxolimab. The chain employs TRBV28 and TRBJ1-5; D unresolved. CDR3 in amino acids: CASSRINSNQPQHF. The CDR3, as DNA: TGTGCCAGCAGTAGAATAAATAGCAATCAGCCCCAGCATTTT.